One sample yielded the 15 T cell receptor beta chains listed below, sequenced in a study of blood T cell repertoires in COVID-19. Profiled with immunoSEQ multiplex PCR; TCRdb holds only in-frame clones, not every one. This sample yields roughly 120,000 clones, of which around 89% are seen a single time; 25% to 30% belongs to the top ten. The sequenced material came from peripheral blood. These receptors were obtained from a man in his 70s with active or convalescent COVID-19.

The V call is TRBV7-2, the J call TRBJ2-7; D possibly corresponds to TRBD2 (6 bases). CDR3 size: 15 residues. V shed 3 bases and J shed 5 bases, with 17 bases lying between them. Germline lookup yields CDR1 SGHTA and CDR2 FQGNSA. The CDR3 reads CASSFSGGEGNEQYF. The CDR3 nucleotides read TGTGCCAGCAGCTTCTCCGGAGGGGAAGGGAACGAGCAGTACTTC.

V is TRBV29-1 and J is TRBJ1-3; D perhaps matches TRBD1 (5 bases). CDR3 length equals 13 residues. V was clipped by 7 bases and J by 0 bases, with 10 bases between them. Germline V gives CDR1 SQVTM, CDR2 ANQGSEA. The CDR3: CSADSSSGNTIYF. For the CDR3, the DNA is TGCAGCGCCGACAGCAGCTCTGGAAACACCATATATTTT.

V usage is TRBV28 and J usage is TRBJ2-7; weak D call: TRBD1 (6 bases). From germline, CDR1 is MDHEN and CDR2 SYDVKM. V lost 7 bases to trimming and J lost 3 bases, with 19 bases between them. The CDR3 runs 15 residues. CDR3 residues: CASTSAGGELYEQYF. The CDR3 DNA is TGTGCCAGCACCTCGGCTGGGGGCGAGCTCTACGAGCAGTACTTC.

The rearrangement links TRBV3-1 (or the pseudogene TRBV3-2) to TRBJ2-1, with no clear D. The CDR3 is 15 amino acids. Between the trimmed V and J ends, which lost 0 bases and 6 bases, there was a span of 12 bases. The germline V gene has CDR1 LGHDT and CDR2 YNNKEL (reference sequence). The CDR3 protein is CASSQEGGPLNEQFF. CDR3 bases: TGTGCCAGCAGCCAAGAGGGTGGGCCTCTCAATGAGCAGTTCTTC.

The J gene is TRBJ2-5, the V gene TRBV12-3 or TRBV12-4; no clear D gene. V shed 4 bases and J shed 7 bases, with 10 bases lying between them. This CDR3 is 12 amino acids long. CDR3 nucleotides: TGTGCCAGCAGTTCCCGGGTAGGGACCCAGTACTTC. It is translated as CASSSRVGTQYF.

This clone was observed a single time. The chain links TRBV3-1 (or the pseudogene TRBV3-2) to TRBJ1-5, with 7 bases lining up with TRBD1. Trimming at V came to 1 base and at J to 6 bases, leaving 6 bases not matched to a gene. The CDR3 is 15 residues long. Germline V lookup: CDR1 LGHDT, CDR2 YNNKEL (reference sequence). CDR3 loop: CASSQGTGGRQPQHF. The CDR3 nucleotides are TGTGCCAGCAGCCAAGGGACAGGTGGGCGTCAGCCCCAGCATTTT.

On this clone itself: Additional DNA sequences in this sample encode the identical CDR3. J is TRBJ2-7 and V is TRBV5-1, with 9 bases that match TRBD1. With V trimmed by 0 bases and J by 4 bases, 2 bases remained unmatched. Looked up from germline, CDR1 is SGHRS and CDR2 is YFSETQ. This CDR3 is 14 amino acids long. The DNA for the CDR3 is TGCGCCAGCAGCTTGGGGACAGGGGAATACGAGCAGTACTTC. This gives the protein CASSLGTGEYEQYF.

CDR3 amino acids: CASSPGWGNSYEQYF. CDR3 coding DNA: TGTGCCAGTAGTCCTGGATGGGGCAACTCCTACGAGCAGTACTTC. J is TRBJ2-7 and V is TRBV19, with a possible D match to TRBD1 (5 bases). Trimming cost V 5 bases and J 0 bases, with 14 bases left between them. The CDR3 consists of 15 residues. CDR1 and CDR2 (germline): LNHDA, SQIVND (reference sequence).

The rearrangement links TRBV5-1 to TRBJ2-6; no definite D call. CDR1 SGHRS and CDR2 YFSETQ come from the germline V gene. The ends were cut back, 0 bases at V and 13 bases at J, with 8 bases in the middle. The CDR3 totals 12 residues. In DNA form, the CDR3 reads TGCGCCAGCAGCTTGGACTCGAGGGTCCTGACTTTC. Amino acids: CASSLDSRVLTF.

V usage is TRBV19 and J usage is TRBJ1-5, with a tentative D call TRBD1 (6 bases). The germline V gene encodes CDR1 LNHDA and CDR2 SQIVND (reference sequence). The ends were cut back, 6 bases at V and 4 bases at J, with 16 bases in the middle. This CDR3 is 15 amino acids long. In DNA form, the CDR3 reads TGTGCCAGTAGGGGTCCGGGGGGCGCGAATCAGCCCCAGCATTTT. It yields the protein CASRGPGGANQPQHF.

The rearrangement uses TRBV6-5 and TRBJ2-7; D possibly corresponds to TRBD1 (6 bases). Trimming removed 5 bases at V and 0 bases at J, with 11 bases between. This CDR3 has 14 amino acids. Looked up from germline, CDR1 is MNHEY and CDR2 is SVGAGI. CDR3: CASSRNRDSYEQYF. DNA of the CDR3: TGTGCCAGCAGTCGGAACAGGGACTCCTACGAGCAGTACTTC.

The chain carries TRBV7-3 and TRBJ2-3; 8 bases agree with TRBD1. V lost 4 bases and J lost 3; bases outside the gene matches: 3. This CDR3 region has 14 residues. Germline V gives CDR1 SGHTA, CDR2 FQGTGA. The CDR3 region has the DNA TGTGCCAGCAGCTCCGGACAGGGAACAGATACGCAGTATTTT. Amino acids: CASSSGQGTDTQYF.

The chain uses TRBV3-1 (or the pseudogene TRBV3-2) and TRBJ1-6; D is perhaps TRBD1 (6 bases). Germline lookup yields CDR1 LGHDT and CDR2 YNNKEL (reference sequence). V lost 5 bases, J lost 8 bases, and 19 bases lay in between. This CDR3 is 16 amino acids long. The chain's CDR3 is CASSARDTLRDSPLHF. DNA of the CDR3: TGTGCCAGCAGCGCCCGGGACACCCTCAGAGATTCACCCCTCCACTTT.

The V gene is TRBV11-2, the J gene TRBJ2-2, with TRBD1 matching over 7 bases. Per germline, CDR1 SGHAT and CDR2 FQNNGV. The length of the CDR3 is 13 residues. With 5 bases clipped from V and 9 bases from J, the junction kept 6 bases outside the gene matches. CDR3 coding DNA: TGTGCCAGCAGCACAGACAGGGCGAGGGAGCTGTTTTTT. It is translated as CASSTDRARELFF.

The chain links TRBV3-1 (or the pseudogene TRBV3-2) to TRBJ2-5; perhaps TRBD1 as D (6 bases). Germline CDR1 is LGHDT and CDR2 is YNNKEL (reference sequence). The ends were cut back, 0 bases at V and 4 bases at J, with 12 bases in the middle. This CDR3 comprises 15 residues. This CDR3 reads CASSQEMGAGETQYF. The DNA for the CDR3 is TGTGCCAGCAGCCAAGAGATGGGGGCGGGAGAGACCCAGTACTTC.